Listed here is a single TCR beta chain. Clones were sequenced by immunoSEQ multiplex PCR, and TCRdb holds only the in-frame ones, with some missing. The data contain several thousand clones, roughly 91% of them singletons. This specimen comes from a study of control samples from healthy donors and cancer patients. The CDR3 has 15 amino acids. Germline values: CDR1 MGHRA, CDR2 YSYEKL. V gave up 4 bases and J gave up 7 bases; unmatched junction bases: 11. Sequences were obtained from PBMCs. The sequence was obtained from a man aged 55 to 70 with colorectal cancer. V is TRBV4-1 and J is TRBJ2-7, with 9 bases fitting TRBD1. The CDR3 reads CASSRLGQGSLEQYF. In DNA form, the CDR3 reads TGCGCCAGCAGCCGGCTGGGACAGGGAAGTTTGGAGCAGTACTTC.